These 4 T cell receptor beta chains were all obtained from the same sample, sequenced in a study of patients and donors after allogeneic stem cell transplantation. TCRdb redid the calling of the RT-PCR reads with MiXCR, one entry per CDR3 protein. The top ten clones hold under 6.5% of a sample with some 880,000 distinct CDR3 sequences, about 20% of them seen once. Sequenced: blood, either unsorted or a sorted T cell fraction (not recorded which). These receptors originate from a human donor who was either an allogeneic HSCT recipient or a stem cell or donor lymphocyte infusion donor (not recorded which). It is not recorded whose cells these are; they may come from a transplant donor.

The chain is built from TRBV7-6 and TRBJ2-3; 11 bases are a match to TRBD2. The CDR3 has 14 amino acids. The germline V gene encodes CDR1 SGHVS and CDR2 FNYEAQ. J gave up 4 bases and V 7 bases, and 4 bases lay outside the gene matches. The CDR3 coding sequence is TGTGCCAGCAATCTAGCGGGGGGTGCAGATACGCAGTATTTT. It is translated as CASNLAGGADTQYF.

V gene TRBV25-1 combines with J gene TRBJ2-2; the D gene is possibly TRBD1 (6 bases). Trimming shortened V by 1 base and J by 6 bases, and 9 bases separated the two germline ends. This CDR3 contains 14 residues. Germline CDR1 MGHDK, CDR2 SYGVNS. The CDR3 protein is CASSESTGSGELFF. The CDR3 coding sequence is TGTGCCAGCAGTGAATCCACAGGGTCCGGGGAGCTGTTTTTT.

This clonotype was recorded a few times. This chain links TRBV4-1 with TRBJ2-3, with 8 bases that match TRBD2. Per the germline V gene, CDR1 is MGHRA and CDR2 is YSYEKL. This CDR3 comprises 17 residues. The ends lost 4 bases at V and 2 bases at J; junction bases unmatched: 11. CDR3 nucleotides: TGCGCCAGCAGCCCAATTTACGGACTAGCCTCCACAGATACGCAGTATTTT. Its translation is CASSPIYGLASTDTQYF.

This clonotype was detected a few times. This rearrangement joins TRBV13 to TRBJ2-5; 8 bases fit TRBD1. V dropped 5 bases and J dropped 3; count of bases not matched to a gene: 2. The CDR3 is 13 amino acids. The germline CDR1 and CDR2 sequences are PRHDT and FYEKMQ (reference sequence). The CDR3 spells CASSATGEETQYF. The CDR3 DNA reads TGTGCCAGCAGCGCGACAGGGGAAGAGACCCAGTACTTC.